These 17 T cell receptor beta chains came from one sample sequenced in a study of Tregs in tolerant kidney transplant recipients. Mixed chimerism was transient after nonmyeloablative marrow transplants from related graft donors. Sequencing was performed with immunoSEQ multiplex PCR; in TCRdb, only in-frame clones are kept and a portion is missing. The sample contains over 70,000 clones, over 75% of which appear only once. The sequencing here drew on CD4+ T cells from blood (PBMCs), taken 24 months after the transplant. These receptors were taken from a human patient who received a combined kidney and bone marrow transplant. Part of the T cell pool may stem from the graft donor.

This sequence joins TRBV7-3 and TRBJ2-2; D may be TRBD2 (6 bases). The germline gives CDR1 SGHTA, CDR2 FQGTGA. There are 15 residues in the CDR3. V lost 2 bases, J lost 3 bases, and 10 bases lay in between. DNA for the CDR3: TGTGCCAGCAGCTTACTCGGGAGCGACACCGGGGAGCTGTTTTTT. Translation: CASSLLGSDTGELFF.

The chain joins TRBV11-2 to TRBJ1-6, with TRBD1 as a possible D gene (5 bases). This CDR3 is built from 15 residues. Germline V gene sequence: CDR1 SGHAT, CDR2 FQNNGV. V was shortened by 0 bases and J by 9 bases, with 12 bases between the two germline ends. The DNA for the CDR3 is TGTGCCAGCAGCTTAGATGGGGGGATCGGTTCACCCCTCCACTTT. Residues: CASSLDGGIGSPLHF.

Worth noting for this clone: A junction end diverges from the germline sequence, so it may reflect a read error. The sample has other DNA sequences that encode this CDR3 too. The rearrangement uses TRBV18 and TRBJ1-1, with D unresolved. CDR1 is KGHSH and CDR2 is LQKENI in the germline V gene. The CDR3 spans 14 residues. The CDR3 loop reads CASSVRQTNTEAFF. DNA of the CDR3: TGTGCCAGCTCAGTTCGCCAGACAAACACTGAGGCTTTCTTT. Variable domain in full (rest from reference TRBV18 and TRBJ1-1): NAGVMQNPRHLVRRRGQEARLRCSPMKGHSHVYWYRQLPEEGLKFMVYLQKENIIDESGMPKERFSAEFPKEGPSILRIQQVVRGDSAAYFCASSVRQTNTEAFFGQGTRLTVV.

The chain links TRBV10-3 to TRBJ1-1, with no clear D. The CDR3 covers 17 residues. Trimming stripped 2 bases from V and 4 bases from J, with 20 bases between. Germline V lookup: CDR1 ENHRY, CDR2 SYGVKD. The CDR3 region has the DNA TGTGCCATCAGTGAGCGCCTAGTAGGGAGTCCACTCACTGAAGCTTTCTTT. Translated: CAISERLVGSPLTEAFF.

V gene TRBV21-1 combines with J gene TRBJ1-2; the listed D gene, TRBD1, was not tested against the DNA. TRBV21-1 corresponds to a pseudogene. This CDR3 has 15 residues. The CDR3 bases are TGTGCCAGCAGCAAAGATTCCAAGGGGGCTGGAGGCTACACCTTC. Translation: CASSKDSKGAGGYTF.

The CDR3 DNA is TGTGCCAGCAGCTTAGATCTCCCAGGGCGGAACACTGAAGCTTTCTTT. Its protein product is CASSLDLPGRNTEAFF. The V gene is TRBV11-3, the J gene TRBJ1-1; the D gene is possibly TRBD1 (5 bases). The germline V gene has CDR1 SGHNT and CDR2 YENEEA. The CDR3 contains 16 residues. Trimming took off 0 bases at V and 1 base at J, with 12 bases between the two ends. Drawing the rest from reference TRBV11-3 and TRBJ1-1, the complete variable domain is EAGVVQSPRYKIIEKKQPVAFWCNPISGHNTLYWYLQNLGQGPELLIRYENEEAVDDSQLPKDRFSAERLKGVDSTLKIQPAELGDSAVYLCASSLDLPGRNTEAFFGQGTRLTVV.

The chain employs TRBV4-1 and TRBJ1-1; no definite D call. From germline, CDR1 is MGHRA and CDR2 YSYEKL. This CDR3 spans 14 amino acids. The V gene lost 6 bases and the J gene lost 1 base, with 12 bases spanning the gap. The CDR3 nucleotides read TGCGCCAGCAGGGGCCCTTTACAGAACACTGAAGCTTTCTTT. Its protein is CASRGPLQNTEAFF.

This chain connects TRBV7-6 to TRBJ2-7; 13 nucleotides agree with TRBD2. The CDR3 is 16 residues long. Trimming cost V 4 bases and J 3 bases; bases outside gene matches: 6. Germline V gives CDR1 SGHVS, CDR2 FNYEAQ. CDR3 protein: CASSSGLAGYVYEQYF. CDR3 DNA sequence: TGTGCCAGCAGCTCGGGACTAGCGGGATACGTCTACGAGCAGTACTTC. The full variable domain, completed using reference TRBV7-6 and TRBJ2-7, is GAGVSQSPRYKVTKRGQDVALRCDPISGHVSLYWYRQALGQGPEFLTYFNYEAQQDKSGLPNDRFSAERPEGSISTLTIQRTEQRDSAMYRCASSSGLAGYVYEQYFGPGTRLTVT.

The gene calls are TRBV29-1 and TRBJ1-1; 8 bases are a match to TRBD1. The CDR3 is made up of 12 amino acids. Trimming removed 4 bases from V and 3 bases from J; junction bases left unmatched: 1. Germline CDR1 SQVTM, CDR2 ANQGSEA. The chain's CDR3 is CSVVRGHTEAFF. The DNA for the CDR3 is TGCAGCGTTGTCAGGGGGCACACTGAAGCTTTCTTT.

The chain joins TRBV4-3 to TRBJ2-3; D is undetermined. This CDR3 comprises 13 residues. CDR1 and CDR2 from the germline V gene are LGHNA and YSLEER. Trimming shortened V by 4 bases and J by 5 bases, and 10 bases separated the two germline ends. The chain's CDR3 is CASSLRYGDTQYF. The CDR3 nucleotides are TGCGCCAGCAGCCTGCGGTACGGAGATACGCAGTATTTT.

The rearrangement uses TRBV5-1 and TRBJ2-7, with a tentative D call TRBD1 (6 bases). V shed 9 bases and J shed 2 bases, with 12 bases lying between them. The CDR3 consists of 12 residues. Germline V gives CDR1 SGHRS, CDR2 YFSETQ. CDR3 sequence reads: CAMNRVTYEQYF. The CDR3 coding sequence is TGCGCCATGAACAGGGTTACCTACGAGCAGTACTTC.

The rearrangement joins TRBV5-1 to TRBJ2-3; TRBD2 matches 14 bases. The CDR3 length is 16 residues. CDR1 is SGHRS and CDR2 is YFSETQ in the germline V gene. Unmatched junction bases numbered 5, after V lost 4 bases and J lost 4 bases. For the CDR3, the DNA is TGCGCCAGCAGCAAGGGACTAGCGGGGGAGCCAGATACGCAGTATTTT. As protein: CASSKGLAGEPDTQYF.

The chain has TRBV5-1 and TRBJ1-2; a weak D match, TRBD1 (6 bases). V lost 3 bases and J 4 bases, leaving 16 bases between the germline ends. This CDR3 has 15 residues. The germline V gene encodes CDR1 SGHRS and CDR2 YFSETQ. The CDR3 here is CASSYRDPTSYGYTF. In DNA form, the CDR3 reads TGCGCCAGCAGCTACAGGGACCCCACGAGCTATGGCTACACCTTC.

The genes are TRBV5-6 and TRBJ1-3, with unresolved D. Germline CDR1 is SGHDT and CDR2 is YYEEEE. V gave up 3 bases and J gave up 7 bases, with 14 bases separating them. This CDR3 has 14 residues. The CDR3 nucleotides are TGTGCCAGCAGCTCTCCCAGCGGAGGGAACACCATATATTTT. Residues: CASSSPSGGNTIYF.

The J gene is TRBJ2-5, the V gene TRBV2; 11 bases align to TRBD2. CDR1 and CDR2 from the germline V gene are SNHLY and FYNNEI. This CDR3 comprises 15 residues. V shed 5 bases, J shed 5 bases, and the junction held 7 bases outside the gene matches. The CDR3: CASSYLTSGKETQYF. As DNA, the CDR3 is TGTGCCAGCAGTTACTTGACTAGCGGGAAGGAGACCCAGTACTTC.

J is TRBJ2-1 and V is TRBV4-1, with D perhaps matching TRBD2 (6 bases). Deletions cut 2 bases from V and 5 bases from J, with 10 bases between. Germline V gives CDR1 MGHRA, CDR2 YSYEKL. CDR3 length: 14 amino acids. CDR3 nucleotides: TGCGCCAGCAGCCAACGGGAGACCCACAATGAGCAGTTCTTC. This gives the protein CASSQRETHNEQFF.

This clone showed up just once. The chain is built from TRBV6-5 and TRBJ2-1, with 9 bases fitting TRBD2. In germline, CDR1 is MNHEY, CDR2 SVGAGI. The CDR3 spans 16 residues. Trimming cost V 4 bases and J 5 bases; bases outside gene matches: 9. CDR3 nucleotide sequence: TGTGCCAGCAGTTTGGAGCTGGGACTAGCTAACAATGAGCAGTTCTTC. Residues: CASSLELGLANNEQFF.